This TCR beta chain was documented in a study of neoadjuvant nivolumab and ipilimumab in lung cancer. The CDR3 is 15 residues long. Trimming cost V 5 bases and J 2 bases, with 13 bases left between them. Germline CDR1 and CDR2: MNHEY and SVGAGI. Clones were read by immunoSEQ multiplex PCR, and TCRdb kept only the in-frame ones, dropping some. The sample has 7,500 to 9,000 clones, about 85% seen once; the top ten hold approximately 6.7%. The input for sequencing was adjacent normal lung tissue, taken after neoadjuvant nivolumab, alone or with ipilimumab, at or shortly before surgery. J is TRBJ2-1 and V is TRBV6-5; either TRBD1 or TRBD2 may fit D (5 bases each). The receptor was derived from an adult with non-small cell lung cancer. CDR3 loop: CASSPRRGPYNEQFF. In DNA, the CDR3 is TGTGCCAGCAGTCCCCGCCGGGGCCCCTACAATGAGCAGTTCTTC.